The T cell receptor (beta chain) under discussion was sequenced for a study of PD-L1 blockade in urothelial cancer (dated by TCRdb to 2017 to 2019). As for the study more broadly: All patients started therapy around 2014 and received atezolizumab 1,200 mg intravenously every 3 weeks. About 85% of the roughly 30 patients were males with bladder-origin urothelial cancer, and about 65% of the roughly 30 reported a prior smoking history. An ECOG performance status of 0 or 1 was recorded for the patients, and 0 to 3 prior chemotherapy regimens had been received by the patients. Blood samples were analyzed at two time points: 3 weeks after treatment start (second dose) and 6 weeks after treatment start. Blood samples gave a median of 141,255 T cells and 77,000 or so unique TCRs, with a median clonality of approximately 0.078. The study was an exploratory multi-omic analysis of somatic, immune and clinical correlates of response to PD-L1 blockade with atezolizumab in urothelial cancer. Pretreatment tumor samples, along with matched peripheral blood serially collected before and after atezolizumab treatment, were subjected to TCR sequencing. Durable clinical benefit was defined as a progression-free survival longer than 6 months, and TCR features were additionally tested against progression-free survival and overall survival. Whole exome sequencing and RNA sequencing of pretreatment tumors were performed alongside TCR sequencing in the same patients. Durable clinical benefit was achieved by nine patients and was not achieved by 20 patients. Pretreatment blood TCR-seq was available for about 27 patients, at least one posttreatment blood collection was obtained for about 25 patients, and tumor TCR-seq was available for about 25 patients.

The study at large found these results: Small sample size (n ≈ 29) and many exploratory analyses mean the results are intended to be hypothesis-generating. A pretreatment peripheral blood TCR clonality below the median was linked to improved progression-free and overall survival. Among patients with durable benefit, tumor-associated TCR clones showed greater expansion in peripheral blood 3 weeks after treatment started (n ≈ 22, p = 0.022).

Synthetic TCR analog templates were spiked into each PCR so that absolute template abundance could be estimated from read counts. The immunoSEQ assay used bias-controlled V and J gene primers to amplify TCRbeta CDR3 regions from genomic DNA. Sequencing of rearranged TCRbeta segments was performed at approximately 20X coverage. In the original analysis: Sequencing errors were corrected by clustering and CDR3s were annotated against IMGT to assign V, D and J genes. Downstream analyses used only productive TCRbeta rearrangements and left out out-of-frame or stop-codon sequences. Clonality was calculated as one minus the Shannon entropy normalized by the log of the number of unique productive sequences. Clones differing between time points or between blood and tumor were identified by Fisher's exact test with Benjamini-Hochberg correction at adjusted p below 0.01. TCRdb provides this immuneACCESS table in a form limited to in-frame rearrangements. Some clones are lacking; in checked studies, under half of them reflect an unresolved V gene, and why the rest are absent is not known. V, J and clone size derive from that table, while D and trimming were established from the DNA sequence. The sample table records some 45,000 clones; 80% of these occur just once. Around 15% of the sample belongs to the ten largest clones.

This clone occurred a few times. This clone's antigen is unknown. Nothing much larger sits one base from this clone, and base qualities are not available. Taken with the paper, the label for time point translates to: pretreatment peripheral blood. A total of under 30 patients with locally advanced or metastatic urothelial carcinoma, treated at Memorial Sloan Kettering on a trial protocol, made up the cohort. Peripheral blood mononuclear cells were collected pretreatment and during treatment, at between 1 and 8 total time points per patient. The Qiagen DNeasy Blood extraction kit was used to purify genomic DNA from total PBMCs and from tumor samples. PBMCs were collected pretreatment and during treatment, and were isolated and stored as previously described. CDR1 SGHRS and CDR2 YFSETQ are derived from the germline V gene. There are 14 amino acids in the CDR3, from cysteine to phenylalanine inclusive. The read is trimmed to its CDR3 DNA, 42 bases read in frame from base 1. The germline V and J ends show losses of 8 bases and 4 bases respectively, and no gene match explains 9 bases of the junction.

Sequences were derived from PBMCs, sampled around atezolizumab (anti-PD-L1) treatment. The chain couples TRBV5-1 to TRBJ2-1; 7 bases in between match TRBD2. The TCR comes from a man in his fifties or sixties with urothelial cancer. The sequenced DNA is TGCGCCAGTTCGACTAGCCAGGAATACAATGAGCAGTTCTTC. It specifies CASSTSQEYNEQFF.